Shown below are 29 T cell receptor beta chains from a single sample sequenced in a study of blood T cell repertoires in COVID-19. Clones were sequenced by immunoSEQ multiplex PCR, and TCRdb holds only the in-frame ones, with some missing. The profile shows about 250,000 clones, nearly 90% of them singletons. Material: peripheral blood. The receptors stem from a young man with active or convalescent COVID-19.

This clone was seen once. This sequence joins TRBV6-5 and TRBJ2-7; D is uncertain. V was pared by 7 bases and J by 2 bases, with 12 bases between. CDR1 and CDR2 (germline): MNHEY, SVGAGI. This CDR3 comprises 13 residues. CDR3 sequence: CASTHPATYEQYF. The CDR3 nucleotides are TGTGCCAGCACCCACCCTGCTACCTACGAGCAGTACTTC.

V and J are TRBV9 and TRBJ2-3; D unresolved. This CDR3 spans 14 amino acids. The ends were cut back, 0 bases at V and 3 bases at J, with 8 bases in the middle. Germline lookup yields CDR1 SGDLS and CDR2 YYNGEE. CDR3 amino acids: CASSVGSLTDTQYF. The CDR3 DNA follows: TGTGCCAGCAGCGTAGGGTCCCTAACAGATACGCAGTATTTT.

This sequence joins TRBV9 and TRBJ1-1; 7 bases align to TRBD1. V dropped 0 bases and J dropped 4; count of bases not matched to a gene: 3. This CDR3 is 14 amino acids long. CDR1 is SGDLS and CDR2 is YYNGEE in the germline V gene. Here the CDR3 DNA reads TGTGCCAGCAGCGTAGGAGGGGGCCCCACTGAAGCTTTCTTT. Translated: CASSVGGGPTEAFF.

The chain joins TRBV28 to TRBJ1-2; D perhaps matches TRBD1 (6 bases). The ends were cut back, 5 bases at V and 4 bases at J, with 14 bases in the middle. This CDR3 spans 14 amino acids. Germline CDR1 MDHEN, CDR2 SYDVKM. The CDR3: CASSETGPAYGYTF. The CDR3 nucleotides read TGTGCCAGCAGTGAAACAGGGCCGGCCTATGGCTACACCTTC.

As DNA, the CDR3 is TGCGCCAGCAGCCAAGGGTCAGCGGGAGGTGCCGGGGAGCTGTTTTTT. Translation gives CASSQGSAGGAGELFF. The rearrangement links TRBV4-3 to TRBJ2-2; 9 bases are a match to TRBD2. There are 16 residues in the CDR3. Germline V gene data show CDR1 as LGHNA and CDR2 as YSLEER. Trimming at V came to 1 base and at J to 6 bases, leaving 6 bases not matched to a gene.

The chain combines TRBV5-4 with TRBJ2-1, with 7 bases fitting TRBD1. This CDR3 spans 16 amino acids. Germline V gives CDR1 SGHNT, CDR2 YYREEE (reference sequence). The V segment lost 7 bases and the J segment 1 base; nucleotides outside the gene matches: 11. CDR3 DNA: TGTGCCAGCCGAAAAGGGACAGAGTTATCCTACAATGAGCAGTTCTTC. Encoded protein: CASRKGTELSYNEQFF.

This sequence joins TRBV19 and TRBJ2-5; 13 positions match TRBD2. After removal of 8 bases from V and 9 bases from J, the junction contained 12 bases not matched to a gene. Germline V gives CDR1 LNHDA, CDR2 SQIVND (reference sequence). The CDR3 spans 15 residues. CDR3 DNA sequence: TGTGCCAGTGGCCAGGGACTAGCGGGAACTTGGGCCCAGTACTTC. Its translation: CASGQGLAGTWAQYF.

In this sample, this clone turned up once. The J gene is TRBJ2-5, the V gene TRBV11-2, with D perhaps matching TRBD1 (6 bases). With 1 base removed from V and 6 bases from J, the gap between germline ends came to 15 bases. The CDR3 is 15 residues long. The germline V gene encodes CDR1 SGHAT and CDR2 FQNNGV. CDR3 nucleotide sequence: TGTGCCAGCAGCTTAGGGATCCAGGGGCGAAAGACCCAGTACTTC. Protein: CASSLGIQGRKTQYF.

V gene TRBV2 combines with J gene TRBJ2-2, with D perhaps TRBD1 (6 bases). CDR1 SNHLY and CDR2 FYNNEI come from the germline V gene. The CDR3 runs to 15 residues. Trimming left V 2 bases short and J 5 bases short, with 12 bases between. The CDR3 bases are TGTGCCAGCAGTGAAAGGGGGACGATTACCGGGGAGCTGTTTTTT. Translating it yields CASSERGTITGELFF.

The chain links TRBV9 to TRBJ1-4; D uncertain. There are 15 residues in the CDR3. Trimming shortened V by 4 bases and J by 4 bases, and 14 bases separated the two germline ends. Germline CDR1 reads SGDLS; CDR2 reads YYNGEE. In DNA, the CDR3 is TGTGCCAGCAGCCCCAGACACACGAGTAATGAAAAACTGTTTTTT. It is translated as CASSPRHTSNEKLFF.

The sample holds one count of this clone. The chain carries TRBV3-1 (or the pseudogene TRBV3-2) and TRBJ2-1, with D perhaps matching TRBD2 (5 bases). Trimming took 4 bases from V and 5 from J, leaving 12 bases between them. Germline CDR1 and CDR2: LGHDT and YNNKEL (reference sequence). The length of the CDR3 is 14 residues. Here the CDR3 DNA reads TGTGCCAGCAGCCTCACGGGGTCTAACAATGAGCAGTTCTTC. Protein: CASSLTGSNNEQFF.

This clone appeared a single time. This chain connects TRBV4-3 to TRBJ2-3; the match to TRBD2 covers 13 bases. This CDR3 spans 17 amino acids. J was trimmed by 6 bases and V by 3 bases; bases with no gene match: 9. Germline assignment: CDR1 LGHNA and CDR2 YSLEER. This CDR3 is CASSHLPTSGGSDTQYF. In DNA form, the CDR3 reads TGCGCCAGCAGCCACCTCCCGACTAGCGGGGGGTCGGATACGCAGTATTTT.

CDR3 DNA: TGTGCCAGCAGCTTGTTGGCTAGCGGGAGGGCCCGGCTCCAAGAGACCCAGTACTTC. This gives the protein CASSLLASGRARLQETQYF. The chain has TRBV5-4 and TRBJ2-5, with TRBD2 identical over 12 bases. J gave up 1 base and V 1 base, and 11 bases lay outside the gene matches. The germline V gene encodes CDR1 SGHNT and CDR2 YYREEE (reference sequence). The CDR3 spans 19 residues. Using reference TRBV5-4 and TRBJ2-5 for the parts outside the CDR3, the full variable domain is ETGVTQSPTHLIKTRGQQVTLRCSSQSGHNTVSWYQQALGQGPQFIFQYYREEENGRGNFPPRFSGLQFPNYSSELNVNALELDDSALYLCASSLLASGRARLQETQYFGPGTRLLVL.

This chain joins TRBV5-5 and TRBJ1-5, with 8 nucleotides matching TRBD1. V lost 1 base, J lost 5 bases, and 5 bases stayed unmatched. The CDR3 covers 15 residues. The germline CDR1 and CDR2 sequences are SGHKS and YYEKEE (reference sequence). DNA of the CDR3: TGTGCCAGCAGCTTGACAGGGGGTCAGGATCAGCCCCAGCATTTT. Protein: CASSLTGGQDQPQHF.

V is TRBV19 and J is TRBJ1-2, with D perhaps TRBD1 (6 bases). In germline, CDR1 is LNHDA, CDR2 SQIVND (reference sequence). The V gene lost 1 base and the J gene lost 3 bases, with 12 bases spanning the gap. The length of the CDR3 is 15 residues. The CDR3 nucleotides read TGTGCCAGTAGTATAGGCACAGGGAAGGACTATGGCTACACCTTC. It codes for CASSIGTGKDYGYTF. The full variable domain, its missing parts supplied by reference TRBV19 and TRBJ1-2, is DGGITQSPKYLFRKEGQNVTLSCEQNLNHDAMYWYRQDPGQGLRLIYYSQIVNDFQKGDIAEGYSVSREKKESFPLTVTSAQKNPTAFYLCASSIGTGKDYGYTFGSGTRLTVV.

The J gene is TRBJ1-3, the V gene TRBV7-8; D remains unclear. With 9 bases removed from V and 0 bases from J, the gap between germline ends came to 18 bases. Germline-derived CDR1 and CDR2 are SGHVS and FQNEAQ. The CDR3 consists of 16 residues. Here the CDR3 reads CASGLGSLSSGNTIYF. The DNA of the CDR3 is TGTGCCAGTGGACTGGGGAGCTTGAGCTCTGGAAACACCATATATTTT.

CDR3 amino acids: CASRLSLAGNNEQFF. The CDR3 nucleotides are TGTGCCAGCAGACTGTCCCTAGCGGGGAACAATGAGCAGTTCTTC. The V and J genes are TRBV5-4 and TRBJ2-1, with 9 bases that match TRBD2. The V and J ends lost 5 bases and 5 bases, in that order; junction bases with no gene match: 8. This CDR3 region has 15 residues. Germline assignment: CDR1 SGHNT and CDR2 YYREEE (reference sequence).

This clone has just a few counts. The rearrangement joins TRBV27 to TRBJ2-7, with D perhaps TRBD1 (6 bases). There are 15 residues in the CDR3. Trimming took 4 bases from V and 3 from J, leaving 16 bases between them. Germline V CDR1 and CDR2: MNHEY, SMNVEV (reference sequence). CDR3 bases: TGTGCCAGCAGTTATCAACCCGGACAGAGCTACGAGCAGTACTTC. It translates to CASSYQPGQSYEQYF.

In nucleotides, the CDR3 is TGTGCCAGCAGGATGGACAGGGTGAATGGCTACACCTTC. Its protein is CASRMDRVNGYTF. The gene calls are TRBV7-2 and TRBJ1-2, with 8 bases that match TRBD1. The V segment lost 6 bases and the J segment 6 bases; nucleotides outside the gene matches: 6. Germline values: CDR1 SGHTA, CDR2 FQGNSA. The CDR3 is 13 amino acids.

The CDR3 nucleotides are TGTGCCAGCACCCATACGGGGGAGGCCAGCACAGATACGCAGTATTTT. It specifies CASTHTGEASTDTQYF. This chain joins TRBV7-6 and TRBJ2-3; maybe TRBD2 (6 bases). Germline V gene lookup returns CDR1 SGHVS and CDR2 FNYEAQ. V dropped 7 bases and J dropped 0 bases, with 17 bases sitting between them. This CDR3 comprises 16 residues.

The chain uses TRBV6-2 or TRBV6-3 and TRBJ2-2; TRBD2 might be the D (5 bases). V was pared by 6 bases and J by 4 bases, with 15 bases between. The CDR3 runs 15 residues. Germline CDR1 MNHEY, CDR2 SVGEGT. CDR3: CASSFYRAGTGELFF. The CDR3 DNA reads TGTGCCAGCAGCTTCTATAGGGCGGGCACCGGGGAGCTGTTTTTT.

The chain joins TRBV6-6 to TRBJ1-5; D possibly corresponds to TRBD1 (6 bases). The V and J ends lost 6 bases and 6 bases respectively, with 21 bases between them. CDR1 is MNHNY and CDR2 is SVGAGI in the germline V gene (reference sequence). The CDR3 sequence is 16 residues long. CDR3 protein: CASREFSGAVGQPQHF. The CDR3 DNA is TGTGCCAGCAGGGAGTTCTCAGGGGCCGTTGGTCAGCCCCAGCATTTT.

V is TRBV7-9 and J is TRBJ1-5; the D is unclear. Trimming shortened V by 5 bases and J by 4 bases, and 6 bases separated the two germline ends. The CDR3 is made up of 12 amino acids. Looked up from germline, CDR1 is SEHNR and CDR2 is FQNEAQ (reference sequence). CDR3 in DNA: TGTGCCAGCAGCCCGTTAAATCAGCCCCAGCATTTT. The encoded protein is CASSPLNQPQHF. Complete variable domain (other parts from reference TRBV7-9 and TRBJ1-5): DTGVSQNPRHKITKRGQNVTFRCDPISEHNRLYWYRQTLGQGPEFLTYFQNEAQLEKSRLLSDRFSAERPKGSFSTLEIQRTEQGDSAMYLCASSPLNQPQHFGDGTRLSIL.

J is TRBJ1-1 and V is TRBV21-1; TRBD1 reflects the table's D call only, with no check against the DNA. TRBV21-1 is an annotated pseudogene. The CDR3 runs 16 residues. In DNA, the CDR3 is TGTGCCAGCAGTATAATGGTCCGGGACAGCCGATTTGCAGCTTTCTTT. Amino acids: CASSIMVRDSRFAAFF.

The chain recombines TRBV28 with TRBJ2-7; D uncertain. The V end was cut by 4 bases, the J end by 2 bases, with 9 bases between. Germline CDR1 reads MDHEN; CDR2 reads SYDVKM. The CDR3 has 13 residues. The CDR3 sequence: CASSSGVPYEQYF. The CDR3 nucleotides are TGTGCCAGCAGTTCGGGTGTTCCCTACGAGCAGTACTTC. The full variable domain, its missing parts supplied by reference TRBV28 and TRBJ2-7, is DVKVTQSSRYLVKRTGEKVFLECVQDMDHENMFWYRQDPGLGLRLIYFSYDVKMKEKGDIPEGYSVSREKKERFSLILESASTNQTSMYLCASSSGVPYEQYFGPGTRLTVT.

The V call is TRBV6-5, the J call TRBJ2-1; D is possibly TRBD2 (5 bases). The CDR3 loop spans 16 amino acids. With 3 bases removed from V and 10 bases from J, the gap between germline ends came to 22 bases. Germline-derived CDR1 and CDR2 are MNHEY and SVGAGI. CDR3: CASSYVSWRLAREQFF. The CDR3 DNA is TGTGCCAGCAGTTATGTTTCATGGCGGCTAGCCCGGGAGCAGTTCTTC.

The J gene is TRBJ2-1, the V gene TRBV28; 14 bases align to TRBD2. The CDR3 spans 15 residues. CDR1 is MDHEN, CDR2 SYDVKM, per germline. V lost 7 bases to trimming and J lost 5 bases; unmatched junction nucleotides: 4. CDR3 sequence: CASTQGLAGDNEQFF. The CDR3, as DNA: TGTGCCAGCACCCAGGGACTAGCGGGGGACAATGAGCAGTTCTTC.

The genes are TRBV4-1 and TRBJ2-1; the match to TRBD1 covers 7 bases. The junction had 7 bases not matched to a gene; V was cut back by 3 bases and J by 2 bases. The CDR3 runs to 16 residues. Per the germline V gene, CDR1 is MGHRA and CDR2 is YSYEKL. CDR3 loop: CASSQETGIPYNEQFF. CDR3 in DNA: TGCGCCAGCAGCCAGGAGACAGGGATTCCCTACAATGAGCAGTTCTTC.

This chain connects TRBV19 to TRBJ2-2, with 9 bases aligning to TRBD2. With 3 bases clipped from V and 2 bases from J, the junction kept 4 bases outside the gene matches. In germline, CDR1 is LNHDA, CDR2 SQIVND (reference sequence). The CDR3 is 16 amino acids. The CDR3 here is CASSMGGRANTGELFF. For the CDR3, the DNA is TGTGCCAGTAGTATGGGCGGGAGGGCTAACACCGGGGAGCTGTTTTTT.